Given below is one TCR beta chain in context. This clonotype was seen many times. There is no known antigen for this receptor. It has no much larger one-base neighbor in the sample; base qualities were not kept. V is pared back by 0 bases and J by 3 bases, with 17 bases lying between the germline termini. The CDR3 contains 16 residues, cysteine and phenylalanine counted. This entry keeps only the CDR3 DNA: 48 bases, framed from base 1. Reading the germline V gene (reference sequence) gives CDR1 GTSNPN and CDR2 SVGIG. Stable hyperthyroidism was defined as no progression to ophthalmopathy within 18 months of follow-up. Hyperthyroidism patients were newly diagnosed, were aged 18 to 65 years, and had a disease duration under 2 months. Patients were excluded if they had other autoimmune diseases, uncontrolled infections, pregnancy or lactation. Diagnosis relied on clinical symptoms, serum thyroxine, TRAb, thyroid ultrasound and orbital computed tomography. PBMCs were isolated from more than 9 ml of fresh peripheral blood by Ficoll-Paque density gradient centrifugation. Trizol reagent was used to extract the total RNA, and its quality was then checked on an Agilent 2100 Bioanalyzer.

This record comes from a study of Graves' ophthalmopathy and Graves' hyperthyroidism listed by TCRdb under 2018. Background for the entire study: Peripheral blood samples were taken at the time of initial diagnosis, before any treatment was given. The study used signatures of the TCR beta repertoire to tell Graves' ophthalmopathy apart from Graves' hyperthyroidism and to predict which patients would progress to ophthalmopathy. In total, 135 blood samples were TCR-sequenced: fewer than 50 ophthalmopathy, 80 or so hyperthyroidism and around 17 hyperthyroidism-to-ophthalmopathy patients. A discovery set of 100 patients (under 45 ophthalmopathy, just over 55 stable hyperthyroidism) was enrolled to explore V-J signatures distinguishing ophthalmopathy from hyperthyroidism. An independent validation cohort was composed of approximately 19 hyperthyroidism patients and roughly 16 patients who later progressed from hyperthyroidism to ophthalmopathy. In about six hyperthyroidism patients, the T-cell repertoires found in thyroid tissue were compared with those found in blood. Once sampling was done, hyperthyroidism patients were given methimazole at a starting dose of 30 mg daily, while ophthalmopathy patients were given high-dose intravenous methylprednisolone. The 75 to 100 discovery patients were randomly split 7:3 into training and test sets. Summary of the overall study and its limitations: In validation, the model predicted ophthalmopathy progression with about 64% sensitivity and 72.22% specificity; roughly eleven predicted patients were CT-confirmed with GO in a median of approximately 6.5 months. Ophthalmopathy was separated from stable hyperthyroidism by the 13-signature model with about 90% sensitivity and about 81% specificity in cross-validation and with 80%/75% in the test set. Most of the expanded thyroid clonotypes with a frequency above 0.001 were also detected in blood, and it was suggested that the thyroid immune response may be reflected by blood repertoires. No statistical method was used to set the sample size in advance, and the investigators knew which group each participant was assigned to.

TCR beta CDR3 regions were amplified from RNA transcripts for repertoire sequencing. A first-round RT-PCR used HTBI primers with the Qiagen OneStep RT-PCR kit, followed by a second-round multiplex PCR, size selection and purification. Libraries were sequenced paired-end with 100 bp reads on an Illumina HiSeq2000. Under the source paper's analysis protocol: Reads were processed with SOAPnuke, discarding reads with adapters, uncalled bases, mean Phred below 15, or no exact constant-primer or identifier match. High-quality paired reads were merged with COPE v1.2.5. Unique nucleotide sequences were defined as clonotypes and aligned to IMGT TRB V, D and J references using MiTCR v1.1. The analysis was limited to V-J combinations with a frequency above 0.0001, which together covered 99.2% of the repertoires. For each V-J combination, a TCR clonal expansion and chaos score was defined as F50 clonal expansion divided by the chaos observed in the TCRdist matrix. Welch's t-statistics and random forest were used to reduce the features to around 13 V-J combinations, which were then used as input to a naive Bayes classifier. Thyroid-blood repertoire similarity was quantified with the Morisita-Horn index. Through fastp at Q25 and MiXCR, TCRdb rebuilt clones from the public reads, retaining in-frame beta chains. Each CDR3 protein gets just one entry, which takes the most common genes and DNA from the rows behind it. The V and J calls were not made by the authors but by TCRdb's processing. For this sample there are 400,000 to 500,000 distinct CDR3 sequences; more than 20% appear just once. 2.5% to 3% of the sample is held by the ten biggest clonotypes.

The chain was built from TRBV30 and TRBJ1-1, with TRBD1 as a weak D call on 6 bases. Sequencing was done on a sample of peripheral blood. The clonotype originates from a woman aged 18-30 years with stable Graves' hyperthyroidism. Donor details come from another sample of the same person, matched by shared clones. The DNA is as follows: TGTGCCTGGAGTGTACGGATCAGGGGTGGTGACACTGAAGCTTTCTTT. Translated, it reads CAWSVRIRGGDTEAFF.